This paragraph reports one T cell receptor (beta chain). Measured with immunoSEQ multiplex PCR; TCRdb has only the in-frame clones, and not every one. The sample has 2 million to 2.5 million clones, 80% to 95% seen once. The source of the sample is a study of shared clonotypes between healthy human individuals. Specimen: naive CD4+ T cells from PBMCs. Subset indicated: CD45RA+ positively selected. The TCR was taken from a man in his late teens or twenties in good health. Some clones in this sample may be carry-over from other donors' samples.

The CDR3: CASSLDQVQPQHF. The CDR3 region has the DNA TGTGCCAGCAGCTTAGACCAGGTTCAGCCCCAGCATTTT. The V gene is TRBV7-2, the J gene TRBJ1-5; D remains unclear. CDR3 size: 13 residues. V shed 1 base and J shed 6 bases, with 7 bases lying between them. Germline CDR1 SGHTA, CDR2 FQGNSA.